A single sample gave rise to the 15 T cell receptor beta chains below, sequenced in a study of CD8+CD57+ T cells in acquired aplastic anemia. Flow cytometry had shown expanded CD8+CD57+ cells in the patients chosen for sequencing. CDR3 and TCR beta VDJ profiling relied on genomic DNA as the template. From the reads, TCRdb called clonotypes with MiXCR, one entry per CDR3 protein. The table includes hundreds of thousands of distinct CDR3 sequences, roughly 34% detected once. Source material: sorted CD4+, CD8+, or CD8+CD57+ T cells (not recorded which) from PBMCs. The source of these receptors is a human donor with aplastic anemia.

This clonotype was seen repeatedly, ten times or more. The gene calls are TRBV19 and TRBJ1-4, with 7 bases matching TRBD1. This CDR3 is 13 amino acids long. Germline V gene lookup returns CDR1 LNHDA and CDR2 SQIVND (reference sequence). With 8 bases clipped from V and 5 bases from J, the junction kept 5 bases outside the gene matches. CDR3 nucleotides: TGTGCCAGTGCGGGGACAGCAAATGAAAAACTGTTTTTT. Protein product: CASAGTANEKLFF. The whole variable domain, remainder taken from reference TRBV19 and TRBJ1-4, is DGGITQSPKYLFRKEGQNVTLSCEQNLNHDAMYWYRQDPGQGLRLIYYSQIVNDFQKGDIAEGYSVSREKKESFPLTVTSAQKNPTAFYLCASAGTANEKLFFGSGTQLSVL.

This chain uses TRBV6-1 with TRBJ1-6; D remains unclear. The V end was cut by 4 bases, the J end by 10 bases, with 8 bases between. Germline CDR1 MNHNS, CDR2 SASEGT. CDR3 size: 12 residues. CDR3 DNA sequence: TGTGCCAGCAGTGGAGGCCAGTCACCCCTCCACTTT. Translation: CASSGGQSPLHF.

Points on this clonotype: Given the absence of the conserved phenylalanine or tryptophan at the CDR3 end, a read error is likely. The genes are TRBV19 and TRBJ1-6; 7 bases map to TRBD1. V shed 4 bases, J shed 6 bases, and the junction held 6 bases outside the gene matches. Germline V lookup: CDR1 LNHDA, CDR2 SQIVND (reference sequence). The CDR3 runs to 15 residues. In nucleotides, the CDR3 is TGTGCCAGTAGTAATGGACAGGTGCTTAATTCACCCCTCCACTCT. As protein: CASSNGQVLNSPLHS.

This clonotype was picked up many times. CDR3 region: CASSARWGEAFF. CDR3 bases: TGTGCCAGCAGCGCACGTTGGGGGGAAGCTTTCTTT. V usage is TRBV7-2 and J usage is TRBJ1-1, with a tentative D call TRBD1 (5 bases). V was shortened by 5 bases and J by 8 bases, with 12 bases between the two germline ends. Germline V gene lookup returns CDR1 SGHTA and CDR2 FQGNSA. There are 12 residues in the CDR3.

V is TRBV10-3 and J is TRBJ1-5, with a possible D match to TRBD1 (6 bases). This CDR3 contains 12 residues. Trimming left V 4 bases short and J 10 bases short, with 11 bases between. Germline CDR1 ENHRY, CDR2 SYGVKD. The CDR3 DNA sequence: TGTGCCATCAGTGGAGGGGGAACACCCCAGCATTTT. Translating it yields CAISGGGTPQHF.

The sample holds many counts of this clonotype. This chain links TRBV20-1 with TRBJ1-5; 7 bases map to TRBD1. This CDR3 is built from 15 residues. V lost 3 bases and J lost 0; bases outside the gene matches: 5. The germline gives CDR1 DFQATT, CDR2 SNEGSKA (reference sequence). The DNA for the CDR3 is TGCAGTGCTAGCGGGGACAGAATTAGCAATCAGCCCCAGCATTTT. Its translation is CSASGDRISNQPQHF.

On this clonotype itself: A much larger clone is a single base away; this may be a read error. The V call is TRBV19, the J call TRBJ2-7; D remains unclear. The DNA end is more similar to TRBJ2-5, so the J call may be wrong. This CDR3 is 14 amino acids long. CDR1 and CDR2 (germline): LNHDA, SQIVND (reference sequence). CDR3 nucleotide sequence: TGTGCCGGTAGTTGGTCGGCTACGCAAGAGACCCAGTACTTC. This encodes CAGSWSATQETQYF.

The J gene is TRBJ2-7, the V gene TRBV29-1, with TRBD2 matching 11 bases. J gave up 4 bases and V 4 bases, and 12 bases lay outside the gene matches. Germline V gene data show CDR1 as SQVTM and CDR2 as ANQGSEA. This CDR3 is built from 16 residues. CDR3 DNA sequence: TGCAGCGTTGTGAGAATTCTAGCGGGGGGTATTTACGAGCAGTACTTC. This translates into CSVVRILAGGIYEQYF.

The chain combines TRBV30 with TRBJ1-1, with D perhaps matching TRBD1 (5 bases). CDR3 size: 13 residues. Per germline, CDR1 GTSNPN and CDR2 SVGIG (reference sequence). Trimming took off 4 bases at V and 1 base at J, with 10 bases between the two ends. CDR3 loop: CAWTDSWNTEAFF. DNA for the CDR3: TGTGCCTGGACCGACAGCTGGAACACTGAAGCTTTCTTT.

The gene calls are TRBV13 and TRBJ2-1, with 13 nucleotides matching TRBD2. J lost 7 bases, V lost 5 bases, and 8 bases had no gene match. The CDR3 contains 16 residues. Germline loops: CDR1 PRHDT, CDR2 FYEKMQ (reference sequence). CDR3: CASSPSRLAGGNEQFF. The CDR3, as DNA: TGTGCCAGCAGCCCTAGCAGACTAGCGGGGGGTAATGAGCAGTTCTTC.

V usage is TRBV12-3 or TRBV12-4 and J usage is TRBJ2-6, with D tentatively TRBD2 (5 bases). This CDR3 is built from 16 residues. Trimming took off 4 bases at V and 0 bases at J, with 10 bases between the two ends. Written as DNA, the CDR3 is TGTGCCAGCAGTTATAACCGGGGCTCTGGGGCCAACGTCCTGACTTTC. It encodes CASSYNRGSGANVLTF.

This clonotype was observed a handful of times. CDR3 sequence (DNA): TGTGCCACCAGCAGAGAGAACTCTGGGGCCAACGTCCTGACTTTC. This codes for CATSRENSGANVLTF. The rearrangement uses TRBV15 and TRBJ2-6; D is ambiguous. V lost 0 bases and J lost 0, with 3 bases in between. The germline gives CDR1 LNHNV, CDR2 YYDKDF (reference sequence). There are 15 residues in the CDR3. Looking up the rest from reference TRBV15 and TRBJ2-6 gives the full variable domain: DAMVIQNPRYQVTQFGKPVTLSCSQTLNHNVMYWYQQKSSQAPKLLFHYYDKDFNNEADTPDNFQSRRPNTSFCFLDIRSPGLGDTAMYLCATSRENSGANVLTFGAGSRLTVL.

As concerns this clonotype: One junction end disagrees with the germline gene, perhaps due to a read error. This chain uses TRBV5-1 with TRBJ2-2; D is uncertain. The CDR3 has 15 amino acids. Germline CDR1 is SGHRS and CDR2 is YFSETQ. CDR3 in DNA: TGCGCCAGCAGCTTGCTTTGGGTGCCCACCCGGGAGCTGTTTTTT. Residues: CASSLLWVPTRELFF.

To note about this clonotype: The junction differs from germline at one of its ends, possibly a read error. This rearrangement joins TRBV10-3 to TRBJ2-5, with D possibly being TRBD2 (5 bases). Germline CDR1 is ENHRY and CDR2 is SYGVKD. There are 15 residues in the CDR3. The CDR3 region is CASSFREGPGETQYF. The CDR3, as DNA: TGTGCCAGCAGTTTCCGCGAGGGCCCGGGGGAGACCCAGTACTTC.

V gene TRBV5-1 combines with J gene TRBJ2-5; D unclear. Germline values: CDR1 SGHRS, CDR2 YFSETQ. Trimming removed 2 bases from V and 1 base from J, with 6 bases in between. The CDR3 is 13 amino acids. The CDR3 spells CASSLPTQETQYF. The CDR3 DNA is TGCGCCAGCAGCTTACCGACCCAAGAGACCCAGTACTTC.